This entry lists 8 T cell receptor beta chains sequenced from one sample in a study of blood T cells in healthy people across ages. Together with a sample-barcoded 5' primer, a J-beta primer mix was included in a second PCR lasting 7 to 11 cycles. TCRdb reanalysed the 5' RACE reads using MiXCR and keeps one entry per CDR3 protein. The sample lists over 450,000 distinct CDR3 sequences, approximately 25% occurring once. These data are also associated with another study on T cells of mothers and their children.

The material sequenced was blood. The origin of the receptors is a boy younger than 18 in good health.

The rearrangement links TRBV6-2 or TRBV6-3 to TRBJ2-5, with unresolved D. The J call could be wrong; TRBJ2-7 is a better fit for the DNA end. Germline V gene data show CDR1 as MNHEY and CDR2 as SVGEGT. This CDR3 has 14 amino acids. CDR3: CASTSRRLTYEQYF. The DNA for the CDR3 is TGTGCCAGCACTAGTCGTCGGTTGACCTACGAGCAGTACTTC.

The chain combines TRBV28 with TRBJ2-5; D is ambiguous. With the DNA end fitting TRBJ2-7 better, the J assignment may be wrong. This CDR3 contains 14 residues. Germline V lookup: CDR1 MDHEN, CDR2 SYDVKM. CDR3 sequence: CASSLLWSSYEQYF. CDR3 DNA: TGTGCCAGCAGTTTATTATGGAGCTCCTACGAGCAGTACTTC.

This clonotype was observed a handful of times. This sequence joins TRBV7-2 and TRBJ2-7; 9 bases are a match to TRBD2. Per germline, CDR1 SGHTA and CDR2 FQGNSA. This CDR3 spans 17 amino acids. The V segment lost 5 bases and the J segment 4 bases; nucleotides outside the gene matches: 15. As DNA, the CDR3 is TGTGCCAGCAGCATTAGCGGGGGCGCGGACGGGGATTACGAGCAGTACTTC. This gives the protein CASSISGGADGDYEQYF.

The chain couples TRBV5-5 to TRBJ2-5, with TRBD2 matching over 8 bases. This CDR3 has 16 amino acids. CDR1 SGHKS and CDR2 YYEKEE come from the germline V gene (reference sequence). The V segment lost 0 bases and the J segment 2 bases; nucleotides outside the gene matches: 6. DNA for the CDR3: TGTGCCAGCAGCTTGGGACTAGCGAATACACAAGAGACCCAGTACTTC. The encoded protein is CASSLGLANTQETQYF. The full variable domain, in which reference TRBV5-5 and TRBJ2-5 provide the parts outside the CDR3, is DAGVTQSPTHLIKTRGQQVTLRCSPISGHKSVSWYQQVLGQGPQFIFQYYEKEERGRGNFPDRFSARQFPNYSSELNVNALLLGDSALYLCASSLGLANTQETQYFGPGTRLLVL.

This clonotype was seen only a few times. CDR3 nucleotide sequence: TGTGCCAGCAGCCGAAGACTAGCGGGGGACTACAATGAGCAGTTCTTC. The encoded protein is CASSRRLAGDYNEQFF. The rearrangement joins TRBV7-9 to TRBJ2-1; 12 nucleotides line up with TRBD2. V lost 5 bases and J lost 3; bases outside the gene matches: 5. The CDR3 has 16 amino acids. From germline, CDR1 is SEHNR and CDR2 FQNEAQ (reference sequence).

This clonotype was observed a few times. The rearrangement joins TRBV29-1 to TRBJ1-3, with 8 bases matching TRBD1. The germline V gene has CDR1 SQVTM and CDR2 ANQGSEA. The J segment lost 0 bases and the V segment lost 5 bases, leaving 3 bases of the junction unmatched. The CDR3 sequence is 14 residues long. CDR3 nucleotides: TGCAGCGTTACAGGGGGTGACTCTGGAAACACCATATATTTT. This gives the protein CSVTGGDSGNTIYF.

This clonotype was detected many times. The chain employs TRBV6-5 and TRBJ2-7; weak D call: TRBD2 (5 bases). V gave up 7 bases and J gave up 3 bases, with 7 bases separating them. This CDR3 spans 11 amino acids. Germline V CDR1 and CDR2: MNHEY, SVGAGI. The CDR3 DNA reads TGTGCCAGCACCGAGGGCTACGAGCAGTACTTC. Translated, it gives CASTEGYEQYF.

This clonotype was recorded a few times. The chain employs TRBV7-2 and TRBJ2-7; D remains ambiguous. Trimming removed 1 base from V and 4 bases from J, with 11 bases in between. CDR3 length: 14 residues. Germline V lookup: CDR1 SGHTA, CDR2 FQGNSA. CDR3 loop: CASSLDRWRYEQYF. The CDR3 nucleotides read TGTGCCAGCAGCTTAGACCGATGGAGATACGAGCAGTACTTC.